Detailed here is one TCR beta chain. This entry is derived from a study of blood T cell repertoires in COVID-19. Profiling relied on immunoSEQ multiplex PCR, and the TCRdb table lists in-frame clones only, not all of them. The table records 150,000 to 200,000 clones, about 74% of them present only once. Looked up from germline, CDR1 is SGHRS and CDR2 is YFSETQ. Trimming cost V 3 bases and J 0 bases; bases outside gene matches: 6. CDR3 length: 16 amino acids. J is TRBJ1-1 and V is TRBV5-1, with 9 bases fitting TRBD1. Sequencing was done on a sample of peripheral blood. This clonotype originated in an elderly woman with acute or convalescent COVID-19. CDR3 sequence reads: CASSWKGTGMNTEAFF. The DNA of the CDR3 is TGCGCCAGCAGCTGGAAAGGGACAGGGATGAACACTGAAGCTTTCTTT.